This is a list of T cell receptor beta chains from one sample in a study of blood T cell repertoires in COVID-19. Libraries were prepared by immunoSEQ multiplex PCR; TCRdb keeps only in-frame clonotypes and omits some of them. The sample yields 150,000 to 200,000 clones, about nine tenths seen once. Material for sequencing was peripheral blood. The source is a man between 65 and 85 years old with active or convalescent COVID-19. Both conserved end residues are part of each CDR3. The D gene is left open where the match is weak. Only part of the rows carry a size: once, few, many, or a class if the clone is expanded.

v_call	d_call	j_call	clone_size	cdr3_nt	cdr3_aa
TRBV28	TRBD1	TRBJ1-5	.	TGTGCCAGCAGTTTTAACAGGGACAGGGAAAATCAGCCCCAGCATTTT	CASSFNRDRENQPQHF
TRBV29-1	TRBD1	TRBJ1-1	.	TGCAGCGTGGGGGACAGGGCGGTAACTGAAGCTTTCTTT	CSVGDRAVTEAFF
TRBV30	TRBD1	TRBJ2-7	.	TGTGCCTGGGCGACCCGGGACAGGGGGCGGTACGAGCAGTACTTC	CAWATRDRGRYEQYF
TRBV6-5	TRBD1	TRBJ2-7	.	TGTGCCAGCAAAAGGGGACAGGGACTGTACGAGCAGTACTTC	CASKRGQGLYEQYF
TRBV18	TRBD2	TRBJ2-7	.	TGTGCCAGCTCACTAACCCTAGCGGGAGGGCCCTCCTACGAGCAGTACTTC	CASSLTLAGGPSYEQYF
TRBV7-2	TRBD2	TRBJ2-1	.	TGTGCCAGCAGCCAGCAACCCTCCGGGACTAGCGGCAATGAGCAGTTCTTC	CASSQQPSGTSGNEQFF
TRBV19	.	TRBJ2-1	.	TGTGCCAGTAGTACAAACAGGGAAACCATAAACAATGAGCAGTTCTTC	CASSTNRETINNEQFF
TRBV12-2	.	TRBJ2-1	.	TGTGCAAGTCGCTGGCGAAAGCGGGGTTACAATGAGCAGTTCTTC	CASRWRKRGYNEQFF
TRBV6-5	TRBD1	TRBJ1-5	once	TGTGCCAGCAGTCACCAGGGGGCTTGGCAGCCCCAGCATTTT	CASSHQGAWQPQHF
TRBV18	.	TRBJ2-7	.	TGTGCCAGCTCACCGACACCATCCTACGAGCAGTACTTC	CASSPTPSYEQYF
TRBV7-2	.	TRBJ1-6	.	TGTGCCAGCAGCCGGCTCCTATTTAAGTCGAGATCGCAGGGATCACCCCTCCACTTT	CASSRLLFKSRSQGSPLHF
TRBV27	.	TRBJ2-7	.	TGTGCCAGCAGTCGAGGAGGGGTCAAGGGAAACGAGCAGTACTTC	CASSRGGVKGNEQYF
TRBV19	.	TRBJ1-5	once	TGTGCCAGTAGTTCATACTATAGCAATCAGCCCCAGCATTTT	CASSSYYSNQPQHF
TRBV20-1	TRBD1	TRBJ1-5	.	TGCAGTGCTAGTAATCCGGGACAGGGGATTTCTCAGCCCCAGCATTTT	CSASNPGQGISQPQHF
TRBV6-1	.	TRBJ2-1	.	TGTGCCAGCAGTGAAGCGGGGAGATCCTACAATGAGCAGTTCTTC	CASSEAGRSYNEQFF
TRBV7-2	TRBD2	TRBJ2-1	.	TGTGCCAGCAGCTTTTGGATAGCGGGGGGTGCCATCAATGAGCAGTTCTTC	CASSFWIAGGAINEQFF
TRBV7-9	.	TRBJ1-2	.	TGTGCCAGCAGCTTAATGGCAGGGTACGGCTACACCTTC	CASSLMAGYGYTF
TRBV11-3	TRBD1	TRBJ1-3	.	TGTGCCAGCAGCCCTCCCTCCCCGGGACAGAATAGGGGAAACACCATATATTTT	CASSPPSPGQNRGNTIYF
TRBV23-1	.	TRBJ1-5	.	TGCGCCAGCAGTCAAGGCTGCAATCAGCCCCAGCATTTT	CASSQGCNQPQHF
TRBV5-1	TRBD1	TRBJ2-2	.	TGCGCCAGCAGCTTGTATGGTTTCCAGGGGGCCGGGGAGCTGTTTTTT	CASSLYGFQGAGELFF
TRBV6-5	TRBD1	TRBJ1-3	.	TGTGCCAGCGTCCGACAGGGAACTGGAAACACCATATATTTT	CASVRQGTGNTIYF
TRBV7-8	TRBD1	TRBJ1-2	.	TGTGCCAGCAGCTACAGGCGCGGACAGGGATTTGATGGCTACACCTTC	CASSYRRGQGFDGYTF
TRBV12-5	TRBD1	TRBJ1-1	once	TGTGCTAGTGGTTTGAACAGGGGACTTGGCACTGAAGCTTTCTTT	CASGLNRGLGTEAFF
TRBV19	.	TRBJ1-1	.	TGTGCCAGTAGTATCCAGAACATCGTTGGGAACACTGAAGCTTTCTTT	CASSIQNIVGNTEAFF
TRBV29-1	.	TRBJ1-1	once	TGCAGCGTTGAAACCCTCCTGACGAGGGAGGCTTTCTTT	CSVETLLTREAFF
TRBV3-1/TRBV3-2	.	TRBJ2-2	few	TGTGCCAGCAGCCAAGCCGGGACAATCGCCGGGGAGCTGTTTTTT	CASSQAGTIAGELFF
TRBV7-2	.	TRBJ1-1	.	TGTGCCAGCAGCTTAGAAGTCGGGGGGCACACTGAAGCTTTCTTT	CASSLEVGGHTEAFF
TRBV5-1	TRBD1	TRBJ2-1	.	TGCGCCAGCAGCGGGGGACAGCCAATTTACAATGAGCAGTTCTTC	CASSGGQPIYNEQFF
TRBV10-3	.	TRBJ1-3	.	TGTGCCATCAGTGGCACAGACCCTGGAAACACCATATATTTT	CAISGTDPGNTIYF
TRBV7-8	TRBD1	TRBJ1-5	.	TGTGCCAGCAGCTGGGGGACAGGGGGCGATCAGCCCCAGCATTTT	CASSWGTGGDQPQHF
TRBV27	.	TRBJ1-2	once	TGTGCCAGCAGTCTGCGTGGGTCCATGGGCAGCTACACCTTC	CASSLRGSMGSYTF
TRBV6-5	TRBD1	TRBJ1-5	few	TGTGCCAGCAGACCGGGACAGGCTCTGCCCCAGCATTTT	CASRPGQALPQHF
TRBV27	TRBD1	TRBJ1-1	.	TGTGCCAGCAGCACGACAGGGAGGTGGACTGAAGCTTTCTTT	CASSTTGRWTEAFF
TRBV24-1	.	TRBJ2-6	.	TGTGCCACCAGTGCGAGCTCTGGGGCCAACGTCCTGACTTTC	CATSASSGANVLTF
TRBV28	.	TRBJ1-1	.	TGTGCCAGCAGTGCCCCGGGATTGAACACTGAAGCTTTCTTT	CASSAPGLNTEAFF
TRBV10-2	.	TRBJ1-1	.	TGCGCCAGCAGTGAGTCCTCCCAGGCTTTCTTT	CASSESSQAFF
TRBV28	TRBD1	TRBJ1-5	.	TGTGCCAGCAGTCATTCCGGGACAGGGATGGGCAATCAGCCCCAGCATTTT	CASSHSGTGMGNQPQHF
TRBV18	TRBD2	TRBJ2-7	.	TGTGCCAGCTCACCGGCTAGCGGGCGAGTCTACGAGCAGTACTTC	CASSPASGRVYEQYF
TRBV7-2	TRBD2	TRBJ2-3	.	TGTGCCAGCAGCTTAGGCGGGGGGGATGAAGATACGCAGTATTTT	CASSLGGGDEDTQYF
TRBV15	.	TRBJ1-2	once	TGTGCCACCAGCAGAGCCGGGTGGAGTAACTATGGCTACACCTTC	CATSRAGWSNYGYTF
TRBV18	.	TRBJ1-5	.	TGTGCCAGCTCACCACCGGGCAGGGCTGACAATCAGCCCCAGCATTTT	CASSPPGRADNQPQHF
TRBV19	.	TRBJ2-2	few	TGTGCCAGTAGTATGAGGGCGGAAAACACCGGGGAGCTGTTTTTT	CASSMRAENTGELFF
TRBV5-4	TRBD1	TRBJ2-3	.	TGTGCCAGCAGCTTGGAGGACAGGGGGGGAGATACGCAGTATTTT	CASSLEDRGGDTQYF
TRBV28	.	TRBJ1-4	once	TGTGCCAGCACCACAGGGATGGCTGAAAAACTGTTTTTT	CASTTGMAEKLFF
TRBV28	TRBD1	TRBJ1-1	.	TGTGCCAGCAGTCCGTGGGACCGGGACAGGGGCACTGAAGCTTTCTTT	CASSPWDRDRGTEAFF
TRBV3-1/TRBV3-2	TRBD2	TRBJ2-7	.	TGTGCCAGCAGTCCCGGGACTAGCGGTCTAAGAGAGCAGTACTTC	CASSPGTSGLREQYF
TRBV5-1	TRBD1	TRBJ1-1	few	TGCGCCAGCAGCTTGGTGGCAGGGGGAACTGAAGCTTTCTTT	CASSLVAGGTEAFF
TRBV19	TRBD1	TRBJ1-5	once	TGTGCCAGTAGTACCTCCTCGGGACAGCTGAGCAATCAGCCCCAGCATTTT	CASSTSSGQLSNQPQHF
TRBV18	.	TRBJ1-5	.	TGTGCCAGCTCATCTCAGGGCCAGCCCCAGCATTTT	CASSSQGQPQHF
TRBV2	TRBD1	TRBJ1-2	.	TGTGCCAGCTCGACAGGGGAGAGCTATGGCTACACCTTC	CASSTGESYGYTF
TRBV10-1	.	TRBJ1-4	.	TGCGCCAGCGGGAGACATAATGAAAAACTGTTTTTT	CASGRHNEKLFF
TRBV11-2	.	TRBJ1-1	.	TGTGCCAGCAGCTTAGTTGGACAGTTTAGGAACACTGAAGCTTTCTTT	CASSLVGQFRNTEAFF
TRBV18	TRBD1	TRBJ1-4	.	TGTGCCAGCTCACCAATGGTGGACAGGGGGCGCGAAAAACTGTTTTTT	CASSPMVDRGREKLFF
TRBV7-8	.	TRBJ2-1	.	TGTGCCAGCAGCTTAGCGCTTCCCCACACGGGGGACAATGAGCAGTTCTTC	CASSLALPHTGDNEQFF
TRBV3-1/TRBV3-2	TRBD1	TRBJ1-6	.	TGTGCCAGCAGCCCCTGGCTGGGACAGAGCAATTCACCCCTCCACTTT	CASSPWLGQSNSPLHF